This entry lists 14 T cell receptor beta chains sequenced from one sample in a study of T cell repertoires in ileal Crohn's disease. Time point noted: neoterminal ileum biopsy at postoperative endoscopy, about 6 months after surgery. Sequencing was performed with immunoSEQ multiplex PCR; in TCRdb, only in-frame clones are kept and a portion is missing. The table includes roughly 3,500 clones, roughly 80% detected once. The specimen was ileal tissue. Receptors originate from an adult with Crohn's disease.

Within the sample, this clone is large (0.1 to 1%). The J gene is TRBJ1-5, the V gene TRBV10-3; weak D call: TRBD1 (5 bases). V gave up 5 bases and J gave up 3 bases, with 14 bases separating them. Germline V gene lookup returns CDR1 ENHRY and CDR2 SYGVKD. The CDR3 runs 15 residues. CDR3: CAISPTDSFNQPQHF. The CDR3, as DNA: TGTGCCATCAGTCCAACAGACAGCTTCAATCAGCCCCAGCATTTT.

V usage is TRBV10-3 and J usage is TRBJ2-7; tentative D call: TRBD1 (6 bases). Germline V lookup: CDR1 ENHRY, CDR2 SYGVKD. The V end lost 11 bases, the J end lost 2 bases, and 16 bases lay between the germline ends. The CDR3 sequence is 13 residues long. The CDR3 DNA reads as TGTGCCGTCCGAGGGGGTACTCCCTACGAGCAGTACTTC. It yields the protein CAVRGGTPYEQYF.

The chain is built from TRBV6-5 and TRBJ2-1, with 8 nucleotides matching TRBD2. The ends lost 6 bases at V and 10 bases at J; junction bases unmatched: 14. The CDR3 is 15 residues long. Per germline, CDR1 MNHEY and CDR2 SVGAGI. This CDR3 reads CASSPPSGSGREQFF. DNA of the CDR3: TGTGCCAGCAGCCCTCCCAGCGGGAGTGGACGGGAGCAGTTCTTC.

The chain is built from TRBV11-1 and TRBJ2-1; no reliable D call. CDR1 and CDR2 from the germline V gene are SGHAT and FQDESV (reference sequence). The V and J ends lost 1 base and 9 bases respectively, with 7 bases between them. CDR3 size: 12 residues. The DNA of the CDR3 is TGTGCCAGCAGCTTAGGCGCGAGTGAGCAGTTCTTC. Amino acid sequence: CASSLGASEQFF.

The J gene is TRBJ2-1, the V gene TRBV6-6; 7 bases agree with TRBD1. Trimming at V came to 2 bases and at J to 8 bases, leaving 6 bases not matched to a gene. The CDR3 sequence is 14 residues long. Germline CDR1 reads MNHNY; CDR2 reads SVGAGI (reference sequence). CDR3 sequence (DNA): TGTGCCAGCAGTTACCGTTCAGGGGGAGATGAGCAGTTCTTC. Its protein is CASSYRSGGDEQFF.

The chain has TRBV7-9 and TRBJ2-7, with D perhaps matching TRBD2 (6 bases). The V and J ends lost 0 bases and 7 bases respectively, with 10 bases between them. CDR3 length: 13 amino acids. Germline CDR1 reads SEHNR; CDR2 reads FQNEAQ (reference sequence). Here the CDR3 DNA reads TGTGCCAGCAGCTTAGCGGGCGGGGCTGAGCAGTACTTC. Its protein product is CASSLAGGAEQYF.

V is TRBV7-9 and J is TRBJ1-2; D is possibly TRBD1 (6 bases). The V gene's germline CDR1 is SEHNR and CDR2 FQNEAQ (reference sequence). V was clipped by 4 bases and J by 4 bases, with 10 bases between them. The length of the CDR3 is 13 residues. CDR3 region: CASSSDSTYGYTF. In DNA, the CDR3 is TGTGCCAGCAGCTCGGACAGTACCTATGGCTACACCTTC.

This clone was found once. The chain links TRBV6-1 to TRBJ1-2; 8 positions match TRBD1. The V and J ends lost 3 bases and 4 bases, in that order; junction bases with no gene match: 4. CDR3 length: 14 amino acids. Germline V gene sequence: CDR1 MNHNS, CDR2 SASEGT. The CDR3 bases are TGTGCCAGCAGTGACGGGACAGGACTCTATGGCTACACCTTC. Residues: CASSDGTGLYGYTF.

The chain is built from TRBV7-9 and TRBJ2-3; D is unresolved. Germline CDR1 and CDR2: SEHNR and FQNEAQ (reference sequence). CDR3 length: 13 amino acids. Trimming took 7 bases from V and 2 from J, leaving 10 bases between them. This CDR3 reads CASIRSDTDTQYF. Here the CDR3 DNA reads TGTGCCAGCATCCGGAGTGACACAGATACGCAGTATTTT.

In its sample, this clone was seen once. V and J are TRBV10-3 and TRBJ1-5, with 9 bases lining up with TRBD1. The J segment lost 7 bases and the V segment lost 9 bases, leaving 10 bases of the junction unmatched. Germline V gene data show CDR1 as ENHRY and CDR2 as SYGVKD. CDR3 size: 14 residues. The CDR3 loop reads CAISRDREGQPQHF. The CDR3 nucleotides read TGTGCCATTTCCCGGGACAGGGAAGGCCAGCCCCAGCATTTT.

The chain couples TRBV15 to TRBJ2-4; D may be TRBD2 (6 bases). V dropped 0 bases and J dropped 6 bases, with 15 bases sitting between them. The CDR3 is 16 amino acids. CDR1 and CDR2 from the germline V gene are LNHNV and YYDKDF (reference sequence). CDR3 residues: CATSRDLGGALNIQYF. The CDR3 nucleotides are TGTGCCACCAGCAGAGATCTGGGGGGAGCGCTAAACATTCAGTACTTC.

V is TRBV29-1 and J is TRBJ2-5, with 7 bases identical to TRBD2. From germline, CDR1 is SQVTM and CDR2 ANQGSEA. The CDR3 is 12 residues long. V lost 4 bases and J lost 3; bases outside the gene matches: 2. For the CDR3, the DNA is TGCAGCGTTGCGCTAGCGGAAGAGACCCAGTACTTC. This translates into CSVALAEETQYF.

In this sample, this clone turned up a few times. The rearrangement uses TRBV28 and TRBJ2-7, with TRBD2 matching over 11 bases. The V and J ends lost 6 bases and 6 bases, in that order; junction bases with no gene match: 7. Germline CDR1 and CDR2: MDHEN and SYDVKM. CDR3 length: 14 amino acids. DNA of the CDR3: TGTGCCAGCAGATTAGCGGGAGGGCAGGGCGAGCAGTACTTC. This gives the protein CASRLAGGQGEQYF.

The V gene is TRBV6-1, the J gene TRBJ1-3, with a possible D match to TRBD1 (6 bases). The V end lost 4 bases, the J end lost 4 bases, and 14 bases lay between the germline ends. The CDR3 runs to 15 residues. Looked up from germline, CDR1 is MNHNS and CDR2 is SASEGT. This chain's CDR3 is CASSAPGVTGNTIYF. The CDR3 DNA sequence: TGTGCCAGCAGTGCCCCAGGGGTAACCGGAAACACCATATATTTT.